The 22 T cell receptor beta chains reported below all come from one sample, sequenced in a study of vaccination effects on CD4 cells after COVID-19. These receptors have no known antigen. Clones were read by immunoSEQ multiplex PCR, and TCRdb kept only the in-frame ones, dropping some. Of 12,000 to 15,000 clones in the sample, around 82% are singletons; the top ten hold about a sixth. Viral peptide pool expansion of antigen-specific CD4+ T cells preceded sequencing in the ViraFEST assay. Culture proceeded for more than nine days, and CD4+ T cells were then isolated. The person's infection with SARS-CoV-2, confirmed by PCR, took place between March and December 2020. Two-dose BNT162b2 or mRNA-1273 vaccination was given to participants. Sequencing was performed on CD4+ T cells from PBMCs cultured with SARS-CoV-2 spike peptides, taken after COVID-19 vaccination. The receptor set was obtained from a human donor who had a prior SARS-CoV-2 infection.

CDR3 bases: TGTGCCAGCAGCCAGGGTAGGGGGGGCGAAAAAGGAGCTTTCTTT. It is translated as CASSQGRGGEKGAFF. The gene calls are TRBV7-3 and TRBJ1-1; TRBD1 is a possible D gene (6 bases). V gave up 5 bases and J gave up 10 bases, with 23 bases separating them. The CDR3 consists of 15 residues. The germline V gene has CDR1 SGHTA and CDR2 FQGTGA. Combining the CDR3 with reference TRBV7-3 and TRBJ1-1 gives the whole variable domain GAGVSQTPSNKVTEKGKYVELRCDPISGHTALYWYRQSLGQGPEFLIYFQGTGAADDSGLPNDRFFAVRPEGSVSTLKIQRTERGDSAVYLCASSQGRGGEKGAFFGQGTRLTVV.

V usage is TRBV5-1 and J usage is TRBJ2-3; 7 nucleotides line up with TRBD1. The junction had 8 bases not matched to a gene; V was cut back by 3 bases and J by 4 bases. The CDR3 totals 15 residues. In germline, CDR1 is SGHRS, CDR2 YFSETQ. The chain's CDR3 is CASSSLTGAADTQYF. In nucleotides, the CDR3 is TGCGCCAGCAGCTCCTTAACAGGGGCCGCAGATACGCAGTATTTT.

The table lists this clone with a count of one. At the DNA level, this CDR3 is encoded by other sequences in the same sample as well. This chain uses TRBV6-5 with TRBJ1-2; TRBD1 agrees at 7 bases. Trimming removed 0 bases from V and 3 bases from J; junction bases left unmatched: 4. Germline CDR1 is MNHEY and CDR2 is SVGAGI. CDR3 length: 15 residues. In nucleotides, the CDR3 is TGTGCCAGCAGTTACTCGTCAGGGGGAGACTATGGCTACACCTTC. It is translated as CASSYSSGGDYGYTF.

DNA for the CDR3: TGTGCCAGCAGGGAAACAGCCTACGAGCAGTACTTC. Protein product: CASRETAYEQYF. This chain uses TRBV2 with TRBJ2-7; D is ambiguous. V lost 6 bases to trimming and J lost 2 bases, with 8 bases between them. Germline CDR1 SNHLY, CDR2 FYNNEI. This CDR3 comprises 12 residues.

The chain is built from TRBV2 and TRBJ1-3; TRBD1 is a possible D gene (5 bases). The V end was cut by 6 bases, the J end by 0 bases, with 12 bases between. The CDR3 is 15 residues long. Germline V gene sequence: CDR1 SNHLY, CDR2 FYNNEI. CDR3 sequence: CASRWGIVSGNTIYF. The CDR3 DNA is TGTGCCAGCAGGTGGGGGATAGTCTCTGGAAACACCATATATTTT.

Only a few counts were recorded for this clone. This chain links TRBV5-1 with TRBJ2-1; 8 bases match TRBD1. Per germline, CDR1 SGHRS and CDR2 YFSETQ. The CDR3 runs to 13 residues. V was pared by 0 bases and J by 8 bases, with 1 base of the junction left unmatched. The CDR3: CASSLATGDEQFF. The CDR3 nucleotides are TGCGCCAGCAGCTTGGCGACAGGGGATGAGCAGTTCTTC. Full variable domain (missing parts from reference TRBV5-1 and TRBJ2-1): KAGVTQTPRYLIKTRGQQVTLSCSPISGHRSVSWYQQTPGQGLQFLFEYFSETQRNKGNFPGRFSGRQFSNSRSEMNVSTLELGDSALYLCASSLATGDEQFFGPGTRLTVL.

The chain employs TRBV6-1 and TRBJ1-1; tentative D call: TRBD1 (6 bases). Trimming took off 3 bases at V and 3 bases at J, with 8 bases between the two ends. There are 13 residues in the CDR3. Germline V gives CDR1 MNHNS, CDR2 SASEGT. Here the CDR3 DNA reads TGTGCCAGCAGTGATACAGGGTACACTGAAGCTTTCTTT. It is translated as CASSDTGYTEAFF.

The gene calls are TRBV5-1 and TRBJ2-5; possible D gene TRBD2, 6 bases. Per the germline V gene, CDR1 is SGHRS and CDR2 is YFSETQ. Trimming took off 4 bases at V and 7 bases at J, with 29 bases between the two ends. The CDR3 is made up of 18 amino acids. The CDR3 protein is CASSATPITGLTGGTQYF. The CDR3 coding sequence is TGCGCCAGCAGCGCAACTCCAATCACCGGACTAACCGGGGGGACCCAGTACTTC.

This clone is a singleton in its sample. The gene calls are TRBV5-6 and TRBJ2-5; D ambiguous. Germline-derived CDR1 and CDR2 are SGHDT and YYEEEE. The CDR3 extends over 13 amino acids. The V and J ends lost 4 bases and 1 base respectively, with 8 bases between them. This CDR3 is CASSVGPQETQYF. The CDR3 nucleotides read TGTGCCAGCAGCGTTGGCCCCCAAGAGACCCAGTACTTC. The full variable domain, its missing parts supplied by reference TRBV5-6 and TRBJ2-5, is DAGVTQSPTHLIKTRGQQVTLRCSPKSGHDTVSWYQQALGQGPQFIFQYYEEEERQRGNFPDRFSGHQFPNYSSELNVNALLLGDSALYLCASSVGPQETQYFGPGTRLLVL.

This rearrangement joins TRBV11-1 to TRBJ1-1, with D hard to call. CDR1 and CDR2 from the germline V gene are SGHAT and FQDESV (reference sequence). The CDR3 runs 14 residues. Trimming removed 5 bases at V and 0 bases at J, with 10 bases between. CDR3 region: CASSTDPMNTEAFF. CDR3 coding DNA: TGTGCCAGCAGCACGGACCCCATGAACACTGAAGCTTTCTTT.

This chain uses TRBV2 with TRBJ2-5; D call uncertain. V lost 8 bases and J lost 7, with 20 bases in between. Per the germline V gene, CDR1 is SNHLY and CDR2 is FYNNEI. The CDR3 consists of 14 residues. The CDR3 region is CASVRQELPGTQYF. The CDR3 bases are TGTGCCAGCGTGAGGCAGGAGCTGCCCGGGACCCAGTACTTC.

The chain recombines TRBV7-8 with TRBJ2-1; 8 positions match TRBD2. The trim removed 1 base at V and 1 base at J, leaving 21 bases unmatched. Germline loops: CDR1 SGHVS, CDR2 FQNEAQ. The CDR3 sequence is 22 residues long. The CDR3 loop is CASSLGIGVAGGSKGSYNEQFF. The CDR3, as DNA: TGTGCCAGCAGCTTAGGAATTGGGGTGGCGGGAGGTTCAAAGGGATCCTACAATGAGCAGTTCTTC.

CDR3 sequence: CASSLAGTSASYEQYF. The CDR3 nucleotides read TGCGCCAGCAGCTTGGCCGGGACTAGCGCCTCCTACGAGCAGTACTTC. The genes are TRBV5-1 and TRBJ2-7; 10 bases line up with TRBD2. With V trimmed by 0 bases and J by 0 bases, 3 bases remained unmatched. The CDR3 has 16 amino acids. Germline V gene data show CDR1 as SGHRS and CDR2 as YFSETQ.

V and J are TRBV5-8 and TRBJ1-1; D perhaps matches TRBD1 (6 bases). This CDR3 region has 14 residues. Germline CDR1 reads SGHTS; CDR2 reads YDEGEE. Between the trimmed V and J ends, which lost 3 bases and 5 bases, there was a span of 14 bases. The chain's CDR3 is CASSSRGLSTEAFF. In DNA form, the CDR3 reads TGTGCCAGCAGCTCCAGGGGTTTGAGTACTGAAGCTTTCTTT.

The chain has TRBV7-9 and TRBJ1-2; D might be TRBD1 (5 bases). The length of the CDR3 is 13 residues. The V gene lost 5 bases and the J gene lost 5 bases, with 12 bases spanning the gap. The germline V gene encodes CDR1 SEHNR and CDR2 FQNEAQ (reference sequence). The CDR3 here is CASSPGANYGYTF. The CDR3 DNA reads TGTGCCAGCAGCCCCGGGGCGAATTATGGCTACACCTTC.

J is TRBJ2-1 and V is TRBV10-3; TRBD1 matches at 7 bases. The CDR3 sequence is 16 residues long. Losses at the gene ends were 3 bases for V and 0 bases for J; bases not matched to a gene: 5. Germline CDR1 is ENHRY and CDR2 is SYGVKD. This CDR3 reads CAISDYRGHSYNEQFF. The CDR3 coding sequence is TGTGCCATCAGTGATTACAGGGGTCACTCCTACAATGAGCAGTTCTTC.

This chain links TRBV10-2 with TRBJ1-1; D gene uncertain. V was clipped by 6 bases and J by 8 bases, with 10 bases between them. The germline V gene has CDR1 WSHSY and CDR2 SAAADI. The CDR3 has 11 amino acids. CDR3 residues: CASRTGREAFF. The DNA of the CDR3 is TGCGCCAGCAGGACGGGGAGAGAAGCTTTCTTT.

The chain has TRBV7-2 and TRBJ2-7; D is perhaps TRBD2 (6 bases). Germline V CDR1 and CDR2: SGHTA, FQGNSA. There are 14 residues in the CDR3. Between the trimmed V and J ends, which lost 3 bases and 2 bases, there was a span of 11 bases. The CDR3 region has the DNA TGTGCCAGCAGCTTGGCGGGACTCACCTACGAGCAGTACTTC. It is translated as CASSLAGLTYEQYF.

The genes are TRBV15 and TRBJ2-1; 15 bases agree with TRBD2. Germline V gene sequence: CDR1 LNHNV, CDR2 YYDKDF (reference sequence). The CDR3 sequence is 17 residues long. The V and J ends lost 0 bases and 6 bases, in that order; junction bases with no gene match: 3. The CDR3 sequence is CATSRERTSGRANEQFF. The CDR3 region has the DNA TGTGCCACCAGCAGAGAGCGGACTAGCGGGAGGGCCAATGAGCAGTTCTTC.

The rearrangement joins TRBV7-2 to TRBJ1-1; unclear D gene. The CDR3 runs to 13 residues. From germline, CDR1 is SGHTA and CDR2 FQGNSA. V lost 5 bases and J 2 bases, leaving 9 bases between the germline ends. CDR3 DNA sequence: TGTGCCAGCAGCCTAACAAGAAACACTGAAGCTTTCTTT. This sequence encodes CASSLTRNTEAFF.

The genes are TRBV6-6 and TRBJ1-2, with 9 bases aligning to TRBD1. The CDR3 totals 14 residues. J gave up 4 bases and V 5 bases, and 5 bases lay outside the gene matches. Germline CDR1 and CDR2: MNHNY and SVGAGI (reference sequence). As DNA, the CDR3 is TGTGCCAGCAGTGCGGGACAGGGATTCTATGGCTACACCTTC. As protein: CASSAGQGFYGYTF.

The V and J genes are TRBV7-2 and TRBJ2-1, with 7 bases matching TRBD2. The CDR3 runs 14 residues. The V and J ends lost 5 bases and 5 bases, in that order; junction bases with no gene match: 6. In germline, CDR1 is SGHTA, CDR2 FQGNSA. The CDR3 here is CASSRHGGDNEQFF. The CDR3 DNA follows: TGTGCCAGCAGCCGCCATGGGGGGGACAATGAGCAGTTCTTC.